Below, one T cell receptor (beta chain) is given with its context. Its target is not known. Germline lookup yields CDR1 MDHEN and CDR2 SYDVKM. The length of the CDR3 is 15 residues. The V and J ends lost 6 bases and 4 bases, in that order; junction bases with no gene match: 10. The data were taken from a study of shared clonotypes between healthy human individuals. Points from the study as a whole: Relative to memory subsets, naive subsets generally showed larger estimated richness. Clonotypes not shared had lower generation probabilities than those common to all four donors. Blood was the sole source, and tissue repertoires probably differ.

Only in-frame clones appear in the TCRdb table, and some are missing; sequencing was by immunoSEQ multiplex PCR. The top ten hold more than 0.35% of the sample, which has 2 million to 2.5 million clones, 85% to 95% seen once. Sequencing used naive CD4+ T cells from PBMCs. Subset of the sample: CD45RA+ positively selected. This clonotype originated in a man between 18 and 29 years old in good health. Some clones in this sample may be carry-over from other donors' samples. This chain uses TRBV28 with TRBJ2-7; 9 nucleotides agree with TRBD2. CDR3: CASRSGRPGSYEQYF. The CDR3 nucleotides are TGTGCCAGCAGGAGCGGGAGGCCCGGGAGTTACGAGCAGTACTTC.